These T cell receptor beta chains were read from a single sample in a study of vaccination effects on CD4 cells after COVID-19. TCRdb's table, derived via immunoSEQ multiplex PCR, lists solely in-frame clones and lacks some. This table has tens of thousands of clones, around three quarters appearing once. No cognate antigen is known for these TCRs. The sequenced sample was CD4+ T cells from PBMCs cultured with HCoV-OC43 spike peptides, obtained after COVID-19 vaccination. The receptors shown here come from a human donor who received a COVID-19 vaccine. The CDR3 runs from the conserved cysteine through the conserved F or W.

v_call: TRBV4-1
cdr3_length: 17
j_call: TRBJ1-3
cdr3_aa: CAGSQVLWGASGNTIYF

v_call: TRBV5-4
cdr3_length: 13
j_call: TRBJ2-3
cdr3_aa: CASSPGLAGTQYF

v_call: TRBV10-3
cdr3_length: 15
j_call: TRBJ1-2
cdr3_aa: CAIRESGGGNYGYTF

v_call: TRBV10-3
cdr3_length: 13
j_call: TRBJ1-2
cdr3_aa: CAIREGRNYGYTF

v_call: TRBV18
cdr3_length: 14
j_call: TRBJ1-4
cdr3_aa: CASSTGTGNEKLFF

v_call: TRBV10-3
cdr3_length: 13
j_call: TRBJ2-3
cdr3_aa: CAINNPPTDTQYF

v_call: TRBV19
cdr3_length: 15
j_call: TRBJ2-7
cdr3_aa: CASQRSPGPSHEQYF

v_call: TRBV19
cdr3_length: 16
j_call: TRBJ1-5
cdr3_aa: CASSPGQGVGNQPQHF

v_call: TRBV5-4
cdr3_length: 14
j_call: TRBJ2-5
cdr3_aa: CASSLAHSQETQYF

v_call: TRBV18
cdr3_length: 14
j_call: TRBJ1-1
cdr3_aa: CASSPQVMNTEAFF

v_call: TRBV6-1
cdr3_length: 15
j_call: TRBJ2-7
cdr3_aa: CASSDPWRGWYEQYF

v_call: TRBV14
cdr3_length: 16
j_call: TRBJ2-1
cdr3_aa: CASSPNRDQGYNEQFF

v_call: TRBV30
cdr3_length: 14
j_call: TRBJ2-7
cdr3_aa: CAWSAGQAPYEQYF

v_call: TRBV12-3/TRBV12-4
cdr3_length: 11
j_call: TRBJ2-3
cdr3_aa: CASMVLGTQYF

v_call: TRBV6-6
cdr3_length: 12
j_call: TRBJ1-2
cdr3_aa: CASSYEGIGYTF

v_call: TRBV29-1
cdr3_length: 12
j_call: TRBJ1-3
cdr3_aa: CSVGQGVNTIYF

v_call: TRBV15
cdr3_length: 15
j_call: TRBJ1-3
cdr3_aa: CATLLGQGTGNTIYF